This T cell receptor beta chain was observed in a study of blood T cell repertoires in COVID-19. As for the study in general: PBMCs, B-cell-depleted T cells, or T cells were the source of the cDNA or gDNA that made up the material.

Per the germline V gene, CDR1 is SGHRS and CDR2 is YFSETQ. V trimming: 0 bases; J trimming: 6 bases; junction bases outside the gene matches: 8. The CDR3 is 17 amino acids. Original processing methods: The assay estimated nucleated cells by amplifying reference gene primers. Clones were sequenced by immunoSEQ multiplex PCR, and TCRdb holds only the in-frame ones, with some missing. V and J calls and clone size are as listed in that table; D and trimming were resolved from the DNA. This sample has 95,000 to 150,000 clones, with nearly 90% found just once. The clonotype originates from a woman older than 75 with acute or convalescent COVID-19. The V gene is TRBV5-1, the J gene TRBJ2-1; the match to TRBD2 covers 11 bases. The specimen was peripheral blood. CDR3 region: CASSLVLAGGVGNEQFF. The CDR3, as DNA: TGCGCCAGCAGCTTGGTTCTAGCGGGAGGCGTTGGCAATGAGCAGTTCTTC.